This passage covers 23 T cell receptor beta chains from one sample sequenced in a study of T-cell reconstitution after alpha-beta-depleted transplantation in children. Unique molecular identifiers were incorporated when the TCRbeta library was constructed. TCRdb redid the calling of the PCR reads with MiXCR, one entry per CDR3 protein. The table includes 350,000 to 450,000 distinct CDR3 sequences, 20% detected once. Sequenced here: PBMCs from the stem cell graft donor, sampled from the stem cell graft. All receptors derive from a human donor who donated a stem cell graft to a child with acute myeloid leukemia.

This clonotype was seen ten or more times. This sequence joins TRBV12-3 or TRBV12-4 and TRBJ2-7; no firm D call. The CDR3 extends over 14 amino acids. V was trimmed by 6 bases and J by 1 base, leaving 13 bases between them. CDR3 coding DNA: TGTGCCAGCAGAAATGGTGGCGGTTCCTACGAGCAGTACTTC. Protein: CASRNGGGSYEQYF.

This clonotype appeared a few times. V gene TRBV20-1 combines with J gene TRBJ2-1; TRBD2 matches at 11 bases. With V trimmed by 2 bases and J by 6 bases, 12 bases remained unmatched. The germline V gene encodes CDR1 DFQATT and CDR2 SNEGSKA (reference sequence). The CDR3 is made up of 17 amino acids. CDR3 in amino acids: CSARIPGLAESLNEQFF. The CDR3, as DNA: TGCAGTGCTAGAATACCGGGACTAGCGGAATCCCTCAATGAGCAGTTCTTC.

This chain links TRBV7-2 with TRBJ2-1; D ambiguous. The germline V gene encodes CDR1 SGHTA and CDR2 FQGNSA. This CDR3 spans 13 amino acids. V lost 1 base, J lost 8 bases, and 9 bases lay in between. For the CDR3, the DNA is TGTGCCAGCAGCTTAGTAGGGCAGGATGAGCAGTTCTTC. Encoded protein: CASSLVGQDEQFF.

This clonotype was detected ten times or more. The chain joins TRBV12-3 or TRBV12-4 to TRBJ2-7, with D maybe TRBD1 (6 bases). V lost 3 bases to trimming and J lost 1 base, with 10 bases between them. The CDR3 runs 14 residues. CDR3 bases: TGTGCCAGCAGTTTTGTGGACAGTTCCTACGAGCAGTACTTC. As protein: CASSFVDSSYEQYF.

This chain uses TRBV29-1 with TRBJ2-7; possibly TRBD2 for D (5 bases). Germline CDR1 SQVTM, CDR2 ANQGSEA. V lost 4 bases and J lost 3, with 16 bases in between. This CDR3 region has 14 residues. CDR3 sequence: CSVGGPQGGYEQYF. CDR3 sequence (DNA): TGCAGCGTTGGTGGGCCCCAAGGAGGCTACGAGCAGTACTTC.

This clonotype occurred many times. CDR3 coding DNA: TGCAGTGCGATAGCGGCGAACACCGGGGAGCTGTTTTTT. This codes for CSAIAANTGELFF. The genes are TRBV20-1 and TRBJ2-2; tentative D call: TRBD2 (6 bases). CDR1 DFQATT and CDR2 SNEGSKA come from the germline V gene (reference sequence). The CDR3 runs to 13 residues. V lost 6 bases to trimming and J lost 0 bases, with 8 bases between them.

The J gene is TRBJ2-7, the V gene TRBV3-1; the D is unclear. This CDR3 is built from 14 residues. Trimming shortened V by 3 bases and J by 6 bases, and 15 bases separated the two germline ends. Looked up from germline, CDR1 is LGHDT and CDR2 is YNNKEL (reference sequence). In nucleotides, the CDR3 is TGTGCCAGCAGCCAGAACCCAGGCGATGGCGAGCAGTACTTC. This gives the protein CASSQNPGDGEQYF.

The CDR3 DNA reads TGTGCCAGCAGCTTGCCTAGCGGAACGTTTGCCTACGAGCAGTACTTC. Translated, it gives CASSLPSGTFAYEQYF. This chain uses TRBV5-6 with TRBJ2-7, with 7 bases matching TRBD2. After removal of 1 base from V and 2 bases from J, the junction contained 9 bases not matched to a gene. Germline V lookup: CDR1 SGHDT, CDR2 YYEEEE. The CDR3 is 16 amino acids. Combining the CDR3 with reference TRBV5-6 and TRBJ2-7 gives the whole variable domain DAGVTQSPTHLIKTRGQQVTLRCSPKSGHDTVSWYQQALGQGPQFIFQYYEEEERQRGNFPDRFSGHQFPNYSSELNVNALLLGDSALYLCASSLPSGTFAYEQYFGPGTRLTVT.

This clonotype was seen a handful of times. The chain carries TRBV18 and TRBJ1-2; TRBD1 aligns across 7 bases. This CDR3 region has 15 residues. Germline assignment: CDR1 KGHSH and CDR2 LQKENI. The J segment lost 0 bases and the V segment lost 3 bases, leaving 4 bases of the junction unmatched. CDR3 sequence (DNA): TGTGCCAGCTCACCCCTGGGACAGACTAACTATGGCTACACCTTC. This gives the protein CASSPLGQTNYGYTF.

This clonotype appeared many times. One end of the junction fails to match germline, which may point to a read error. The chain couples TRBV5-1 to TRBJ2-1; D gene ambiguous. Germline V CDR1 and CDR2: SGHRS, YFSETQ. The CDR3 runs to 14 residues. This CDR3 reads CASSLEGSYNEQFF. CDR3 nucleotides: TGTGCCAGCAGCTTAGAAGGGTCCTACAATGAGCAGTTCTTC. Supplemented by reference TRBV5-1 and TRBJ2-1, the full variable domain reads KAGVTQTPRYLIKTRGQQVTLSCSPISGHRSVSWYQQTPGQGLQFLFEYFSETQRNKGNFPGRFSGRQFSNSRSEMNVSTLELGDSALYLCASSLEGSYNEQFFGPGTRLTVL.

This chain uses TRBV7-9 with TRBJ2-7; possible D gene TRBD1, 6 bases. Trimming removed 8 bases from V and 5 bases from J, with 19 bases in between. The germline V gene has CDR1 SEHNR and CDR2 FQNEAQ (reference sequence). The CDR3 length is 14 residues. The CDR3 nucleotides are TGTGCCAGCCGTATAGGGGGAGAAGGCAACGAGCAGTACTTC. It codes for CASRIGGEGNEQYF.

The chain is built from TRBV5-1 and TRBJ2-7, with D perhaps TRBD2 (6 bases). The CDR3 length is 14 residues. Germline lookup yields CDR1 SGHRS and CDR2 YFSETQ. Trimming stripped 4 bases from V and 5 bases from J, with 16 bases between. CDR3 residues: CASSAGLISDEQYF. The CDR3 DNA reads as TGCGCCAGCAGCGCGGGACTGATTAGTGACGAGCAGTACTTC.

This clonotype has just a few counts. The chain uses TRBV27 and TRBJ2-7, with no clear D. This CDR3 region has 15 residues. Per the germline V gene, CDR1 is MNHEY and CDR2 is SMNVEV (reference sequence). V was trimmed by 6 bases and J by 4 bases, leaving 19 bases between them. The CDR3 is CASRGSNVGIYEQYF. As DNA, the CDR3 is TGTGCCAGCAGGGGGTCTAATGTGGGAATATACGAGCAGTACTTC.

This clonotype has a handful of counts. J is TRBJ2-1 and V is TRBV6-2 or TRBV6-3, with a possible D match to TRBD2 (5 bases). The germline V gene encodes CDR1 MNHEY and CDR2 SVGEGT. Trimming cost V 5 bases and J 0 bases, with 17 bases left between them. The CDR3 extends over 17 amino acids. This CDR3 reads CASSGTSGVSSYNEQFF. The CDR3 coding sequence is TGTGCCAGCAGTGGTACCTCCGGGGTCAGCTCCTACAATGAGCAGTTCTTC.

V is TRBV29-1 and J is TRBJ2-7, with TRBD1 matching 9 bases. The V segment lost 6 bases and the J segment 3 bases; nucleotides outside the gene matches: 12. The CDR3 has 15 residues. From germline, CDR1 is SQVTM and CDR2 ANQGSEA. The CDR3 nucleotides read TGCAGCGTAGGCGCCCGGGACAGGGCTATCTACGAGCAGTACTTC. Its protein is CSVGARDRAIYEQYF.

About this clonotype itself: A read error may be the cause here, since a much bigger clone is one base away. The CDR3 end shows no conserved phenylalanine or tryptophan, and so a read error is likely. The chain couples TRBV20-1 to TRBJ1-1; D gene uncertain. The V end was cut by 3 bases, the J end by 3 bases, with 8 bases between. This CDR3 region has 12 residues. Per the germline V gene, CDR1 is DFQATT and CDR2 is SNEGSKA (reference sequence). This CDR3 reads CSASYGDTEAFC. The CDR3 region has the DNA TGCAGTGCTAGTTACGGGGACACTGAAGCTTTCTGT.

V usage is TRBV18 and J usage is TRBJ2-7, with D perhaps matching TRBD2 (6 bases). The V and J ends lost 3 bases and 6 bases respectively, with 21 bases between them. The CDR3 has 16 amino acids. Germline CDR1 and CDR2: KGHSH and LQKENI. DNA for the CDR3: TGTGCCAGCTCACCTACTGGTAGCGGAAGGTCTCGCGAGCAGTACTTC. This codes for CASSPTGSGRSREQYF.

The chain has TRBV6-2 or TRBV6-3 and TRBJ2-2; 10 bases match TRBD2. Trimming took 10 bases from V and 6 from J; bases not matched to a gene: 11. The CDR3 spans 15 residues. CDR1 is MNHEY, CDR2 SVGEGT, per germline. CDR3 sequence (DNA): TGTGCCACCGGAAGAGCGGGAGGGCGTCCCGGGGAGCTGTTTTTT. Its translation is CATGRAGGRPGELFF.

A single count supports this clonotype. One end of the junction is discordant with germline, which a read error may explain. The chain's CDR3 is CASSEGRVQGARYNEQFF. DNA of the CDR3: TGTGCCAGCAGTGAGGGGAGAGTACAGGGGGCGAGGTACAATGAGCAGTTCTTC. V is TRBV10-3 and J is TRBJ2-1, with TRBD1 matching over 9 bases. The CDR3 loop spans 18 amino acids. Germline V gene sequence: CDR1 ENHRY, CDR2 SYGVKD.

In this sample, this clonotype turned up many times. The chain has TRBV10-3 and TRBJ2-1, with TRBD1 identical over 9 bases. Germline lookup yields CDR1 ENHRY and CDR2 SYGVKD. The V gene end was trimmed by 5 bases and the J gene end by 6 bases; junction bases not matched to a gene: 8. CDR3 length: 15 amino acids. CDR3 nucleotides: TGTGCCATCAGTATGCAGACAGGGGGTCTCAATGAGCAGTTCTTC. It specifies CAISMQTGGLNEQFF.

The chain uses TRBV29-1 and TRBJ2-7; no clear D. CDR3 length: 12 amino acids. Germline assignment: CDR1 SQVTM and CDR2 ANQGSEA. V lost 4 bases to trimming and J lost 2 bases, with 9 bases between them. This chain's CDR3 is CSVAADAYEQYF. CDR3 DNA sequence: TGCAGCGTTGCGGCCGACGCCTACGAGCAGTACTTC.

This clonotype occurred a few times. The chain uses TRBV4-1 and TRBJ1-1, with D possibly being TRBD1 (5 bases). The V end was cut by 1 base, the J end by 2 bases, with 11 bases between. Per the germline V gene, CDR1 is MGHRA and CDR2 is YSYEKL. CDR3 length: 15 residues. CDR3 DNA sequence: TGCGCCAGCAGCCAAGCCCCCGGGGCTAACACTGAAGCTTTCTTT. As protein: CASSQAPGANTEAFF.

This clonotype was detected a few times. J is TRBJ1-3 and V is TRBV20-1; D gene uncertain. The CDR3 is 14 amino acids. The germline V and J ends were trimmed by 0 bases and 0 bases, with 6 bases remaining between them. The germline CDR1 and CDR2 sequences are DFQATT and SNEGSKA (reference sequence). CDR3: CSARDPDSGNTIYF. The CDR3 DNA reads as TGCAGTGCTAGAGATCCTGACTCTGGAAACACCATATATTTT.